A selection of T cell receptor beta chains follows, all from one sample in a study of blood T cell repertoires in COVID-19. TCRdb keeps only in-frame clones here, not all; method: immunoSEQ multiplex PCR. The sample contains 50,000 to 75,000 clones, over 75% of which appear only once. Source material: peripheral blood. These receptors were obtained from a man at least 80 years old with active or convalescent COVID-19. CDR3s include the opening cysteine and the closing phenylalanine or tryptophan. Each record gives: J gene, V gene, D gene, clone size, CDR3 protein, CDR3 DNA. A D gene is named only where the DNA matches it firmly. Expanded clones get a size class; other rows say once, few or many, or leave the size out.

>TRBJ2-7|TRBV25-1|.|.
CASSKSHGDEQYF
TGTGCCAGCAGCAAAAGCCACGGGGACGAGCAGTACTTC
>TRBJ2-2|TRBV11-2|.|once
CASTLGVLTGELFF
TGTGCCAGCACTCTGGGAGTCCTCACCGGGGAGCTGTTTTTT
>TRBJ1-1|TRBV19|.|.
CASSIGYFEAFF
TGTGCCAGTAGTATCGGGTACTTTGAAGCTTTCTTT
>TRBJ2-5|TRBV19|.|.
CASIDRADGETQYF
TGTGCCAGTATTGACCGTGCGGATGGGGAGACCCAGTACTTC
>TRBJ2-7|TRBV19|TRBD2|.
CASSIWLVAGKPYEQYF
TGTGCCAGTAGTATATGGTTGGTAGCGGGAAAACCTTACGAGCAGTACTTC
>TRBJ2-3|TRBV5-4|TRBD2|.
CASSSGLAGDGAQYF
TGTGCCAGCAGCTCGGGACTAGCGGGGGACGGGGCGCAGTATTTT
>TRBJ2-1|TRBV10-3|TRBD1|.
CAIRDSYNEQFF
TGTGCCATCCGGGACAGCTACAATGAGCAGTTCTTC
>TRBJ1-1|TRBV18|.|.
CASSPQGGVGTEAFF
TGTGCCAGCTCACCACAGGGAGGGGTGGGCACTGAAGCTTTCTTT
>TRBJ1-6|TRBV2|.|.
CASSYKGPEGNSPLHF
TGTGCCAGCAGCTATAAGGGCCCTGAGGGCAATTCACCCCTCCACTTT
>TRBJ2-2|TRBV5-1|TRBD2|.
CASSLFAGDTGELFF
TGCGCCAGCAGCTTGTTCGCGGGAGACACCGGGGAGCTGTTTTTT
>TRBJ2-3|TRBV5-4|.|.
CASSGVNQDTQYF
TGTGCCAGCAGCGGAGTAAATCAGGATACGCAGTATTTT
>TRBJ2-3|TRBV11-1|.|.
CASSLFPGSGADTQYF
TGTGCCAGCAGCTTATTTCCGGGGTCGGGTGCAGATACGCAGTATTTT
>TRBJ2-2|TRBV6-5|.|.
CASRQGGVGELFF
TGTGCCAGCAGACAGGGAGGGGTCGGGGAGCTGTTTTTT
>TRBJ1-2|TRBV7-2|.|once
CASSSATGANYGYTF
TGTGCCAGCAGCTCAGCAACGGGGGCTAACTATGGCTACACCTTC
>TRBJ2-7|TRBV10-2|.|.
CASLGVPAPYEQYF
TGCGCCAGCCTGGGAGTCCCGGCGCCGTACGAGCAGTACTTC
>TRBJ1-6|TRBV5-6|.|.
CASSSYMESSYNSPLHF
TGTGCCAGCAGCTCATACATGGAGAGCTCCTATAATTCACCCCTCCACTTT
>TRBJ2-1|TRBV11-3|TRBD2|.
CASSDGLAGVEQFF
TGTGCCAGCAGCGACGGACTAGCGGGAGTTGAGCAGTTCTTC
>TRBJ2-7|TRBV28|.|.
CAVGDWQYF
TGTGCCGTGGGGGACTGGCAGTACTTC
>TRBJ1-4|TRBV5-4|.|.
CASSLDTGPGGEKLFF
TGTGCCAGCAGCTTGGACACAGGGCCGGGCGGCGAAAAACTGTTTTTT
>TRBJ1-6|TRBV9|TRBD1|.
CASRGQGNSPLHF
TGTGCCAGCAGGGGACAGGGGAATTCACCCCTCCACTTT
>TRBJ1-4|TRBV5-1|TRBD1|.
CASSVGTANEKLFF
TGCGCCAGCAGCGTCGGGACAGCTAATGAAAAACTGTTTTTT
>TRBJ2-5|TRBV7-2|TRBD2|.
CASSLVTGGETQYF
TGTGCCAGCAGCTTAGTCACGGGAGGCGAGACCCAGTACTTC
>TRBJ2-1|TRBV5-5|TRBD1|many
CASSLEYRGNEQFF
TGTGCCAGCAGCTTGGAGTACAGGGGAAATGAGCAGTTCTTC
>TRBJ2-3|TRBV28|.|few
CASIPPETGRTDTQYF
TGTGCCAGCATCCCTCCGGAGACAGGGAGGACAGATACGCAGTATTTT
>TRBJ1-2|TRBV2|TRBD1|.
CASSEEGPGQYYGYTF
TGTGCCAGCAGTGAAGAGGGGCCGGGACAGTACTATGGCTACACCTTC
>TRBJ2-7|TRBV7-8|TRBD1|few
CASSVDRGSYEQYF
TGTGCCAGCAGCGTAGACAGGGGGTCCTACGAGCAGTACTTC
>TRBJ2-7|TRBV2|TRBD1|.
CARNTGTGDYEQYF
TGTGCCAGAAATACCGGGACAGGGGATTACGAGCAGTACTTC
>TRBJ1-2|TRBV7-6|TRBD1|.
CASSSRDRGPYGYTF
TGTGCCAGCAGCAGCAGGGACAGGGGACCCTATGGCTACACCTTC
>TRBJ2-3|TRBV11-2|TRBD2|once
CASSLDGGSTDTQYF
TGTGCCAGCAGCTTAGACGGGGGGAGCACAGATACGCAGTATTTT
>TRBJ2-7|TRBV15|TRBD2|once
CATSKGTSGYEQYF
TGTGCCACCAGCAAGGGGACTAGCGGTTACGAGCAGTACTTC
>TRBJ2-1|TRBV12-5|TRBD2|.
CASGLSPSGRGYNEQFF
TGTGCTAGTGGTTTGTCCCCTAGCGGGAGGGGTTACAATGAGCAGTTCTTC
>TRBJ2-2|TRBV28|.|.
CASNSQSGELFF
TGTGCCAGCAACTCGCAATCGGGGGAGCTGTTTTTT
>TRBJ2-1|TRBV7-3|.|once
CASSPGQTNEQFF
TGTGCCAGCAGCCCAGGACAGACCAATGAGCAGTTCTTC
>TRBJ1-2|TRBV19|TRBD1|.
CASREEGQGWGVGYTF
TGTGCCAGTAGGGAAGAGGGACAGGGATGGGGTGTTGGCTACACCTTC
>TRBJ2-7|TRBV7-9|TRBD1|.
CASSFDRGSEYF
TGTGCCAGCAGCTTCGACAGGGGAAGCGAGTACTTC
>TRBJ1-1|TRBV3-1/TRBV3-2|TRBD1|.
CASSHTGTDNTEAFF
TGTGCCAGCAGCCATACCGGGACAGATAACACTGAAGCTTTCTTT
>TRBJ1-2|TRBV9|.|few
CASSDPRGRANYGYTF
TGTGCCAGCAGTGATCCCCGTGGGAGAGCTAACTATGGCTACACCTTC
>TRBJ1-2|TRBV28|.|.
CASNSLYYGYTF
TGTGCCAGCAATTCGCTATACTATGGCTACACCTTC
>TRBJ1-6|TRBV5-1|.|.
CASRSDSRRSPLHF
TGCGCCAGCAGATCGGACAGCAGACGTTCACCCCTCCACTTT
>TRBJ1-4|TRBV19|.|.
CASSMVQTGNEKLFF
TGTGCCAGTAGTATGGTCCAAACAGGGAACGAAAAACTGTTTTTT